This TCR beta chain is from a study of beta chain features in type 1 diabetes. Study-level points and caveats: Over-representation of high TCR-expressing cells was a possible consequence of cDNA sequencing. Still unanswered here is whether HLA type influences TCRB rearrangement.

Concerning this clone itself: What it recognizes is unknown.

Investigators reverse transcribed all isolated RNA, so they sequenced expressed TCRB transcripts. The protocol was immunoSEQ multiplex PCR, while the TCRdb copy is restricted to in-frame clones and leaves out a portion. The sample lists fewer than 250,000 clones, over 65% occurring once. Sequences were obtained from naive CD4+ T cells from blood. The TCR sequence derives from a man aged 25 to 45 in good health.

CDR3 in amino acids: CASSFVRRGLETQYF. The CDR3 nucleotides read TGTGCCAGCAGCTTCGTTCGTCGAGGATTGGAGACCCAGTACTTC. The chain recombines TRBV5-4 with TRBJ2-5, with D uncertain. CDR3 length: 15 amino acids. Per the germline V gene, CDR1 is SGHNT and CDR2 is YYREEE (reference sequence). V dropped 2 bases and J dropped 5 bases, with 16 bases sitting between them.